The entry below gives a single T cell receptor (beta chain) sequence along with its context. Its cognate antigen has yet to be identified. Base qualities were left out, and no much larger clone turns up one base away. The CDR3 holds 13 amino acids from the cysteine to the phenylalanine. CDR3 DNA is the only sequence kept; it has 39 bases, read in frame from the first base. V is clipped by 3 bases and J by 9 bases, and the sequence between their germline boundaries is 9 bases long. CDR1 and CDR2 (ENHRY, SYGVKD) derive from the germline V gene. The library came from RT-PCR. Sequencing took place on an Illumina HiSeq 2500. Clones were called with MiXCR by TCRdb after fastp trimmed the public reads at Q25, and only in-frame beta chains were retained. Identical CDR3 protein sequences are pooled into one entry, listed with their most common genes and DNA. The sample records roughly 650,000 distinct CDR3 sequences, around 14% of which are singletons. Roughly 12% of the sample is taken by the ten largest.

This specimen comes from a study of response to subunit inactivated influenza vaccine (dated by TCRdb to about 2018). As for the study more broadly: Deep quantitative profiling of the T cell receptor repertoire was used in the study to follow responses to a trivalent subunit inactivated influenza vaccine.

General conclusions and limits of the study: The authors suggested that each seasonal influenza vaccination may recruit only a limited number of new T cells.

This receptor was identified in a man aged 45-65 years who received an inactivated influenza vaccine. Donor details come from another sample of the same person, matched by shared clones. The sequences come from PBMCs from blood, collected less than 13 days after vaccination. This chain joins TRBV10-3 to TRBJ1-6; the D region possibly corresponds to TRBD1 (5 bases align). At the DNA level, the sequence is TGTGCCATCAGTGAAGGGGCAGTTTCACCCCTCCACTTT. It translates to CAISEGAVSPLHF.